The T cell receptor beta chain under discussion was sequenced for a study of cytomegalovirus exposure and HLA in healthy donors. The PCR was carried out with 60 Vbeta primers and 13 Jbeta primers. Method: immunoSEQ multiplex PCR; TCRdb's copy keeps in-frame clones and lacks some. This listing includes about 130,000 clones. CDR1 is MDHEN, CDR2 SYDVKM, per germline. The CDR3 spans 12 residues. The germline V and J ends were trimmed by 10 bases and 0 bases, with 9 bases remaining between them. Broader study findings: Reportedly, HLA-A and HLA-B alleles of most subjects were accurately predicted from TCR beta.

Of note for this clone: The antigen remains undetermined.

The sequencing sample was made of PBMCs. This sequence originates from a man aged 25 to 40 in good health and CMV-seronegative. The chain combines TRBV28 with TRBJ1-2, with D unclear. The CDR3 DNA is TGTGCCACCGTGCGCACTAACTATGGCTACACCTTC. This translates into CATVRTNYGYTF.